Described below is a single T cell receptor beta chain sequence and its context. Germline values: CDR1 SNHLY, CDR2 FYNNEI. This CDR3 is 15 amino acids long. The V segment lost 5 bases and the J segment 3 bases; nucleotides outside the gene matches: 7. The data originate from a study of control samples from healthy donors and cancer patients. Sequencing used immunoSEQ multiplex PCR; TCRdb keeps in-frame clones, though not all of them. In the table there are some 73,000 clones, less than 95% of which are singletons. The sequence was obtained from a woman aged 35 to 49 in good health. Input material: blood. The V call is TRBV2, the J call TRBJ2-7, with TRBD1 matching 10 bases. In DNA form, the CDR3 reads TGTGCCAGCAGTCTCCGGGACAGGGGCGGCTACGAGCAGTACTTC. The encoded protein is CASSLRDRGGYEQYF.